The clone carrying this TCR beta chain is a singleton in its sample. Its antigen remains unidentified. This entry is derived from a study of cytomegalovirus exposure and HLA in healthy donors. Findings of the study overall: A list of roughly 160 TCR beta chains associated with cytomegalovirus was given. Clonal expansion was found to be greater in HLA-associated TCR beta chains than in equally common others in a later analysis.

Germline V gives CDR1 SQVTM, CDR2 ANQGSEA. This CDR3 contains 14 residues. V shed 1 base and J 6 bases; nucleotides not matched to a gene: 7. The donors, nominally healthy at sampling, likely had unrecorded immune exposures. 13 Jbeta primers and 60 Vbeta primers were used for the PCR. Profiling relied on immunoSEQ multiplex PCR, and the TCRdb table lists in-frame clones only, not all of them. The data show 150,000 to 200,000 clones, with 68% seen just once and approximately 1.5% held by the top ten. This rearrangement joins TRBV29-1 to TRBJ2-7; 9 bases fit TRBD2. The clonotype was recovered from a man aged 45-65 years in good health and CMV-seronegative. Sequenced input: PBMCs. DNA of the CDR3: TGCAGCGTTGAAGTCGGGAGCGGGGGGTTCGAGCAGTACTTC. Translated, it gives CSVEVGSGGFEQYF.